This T cell receptor (beta chain) was recorded in a study of T cells after yellow fever vaccination. Overall study results and limits: Clones from primary vaccination mostly reappeared after the booster (around 96% CD4, less than 90% CD8).

5'RACE template switching generated TCR cDNA, adding a universal primer site and UMIs. Each CDR3 protein gets one entry after TCRdb re-called the 5' RACE reads with MiXCR. The sample contains under 600,000 distinct CDR3 sequences, approximately 13% of which appear only once. This clonotype turned up a few times. Its antigen remains unknown. Trimming removed 0 bases at V and 7 bases at J, with 13 bases between. This CDR3 is built from 15 residues. Germline loops: CDR1 LGHNA, CDR2 YSLEER. This receptor was obtained from a man aged 30 to 39 who received the YFV17D yellow fever vaccine. The V gene is TRBV4-3, the J gene TRBJ2-1; D might be TRBD1 (5 bases). The material sequenced was PBMCs, taken on the day of the yellow fever booster vaccination. The CDR3 protein is CASSQDPPRTNEQFF. For the CDR3, the DNA is TGCGCCAGCAGCCAAGACCCTCCTCGGACAAATGAGCAGTTCTTC.